Below are 9 T cell receptor beta chains sequenced from a single sample in a study of tissue T cells after allogeneic stem cell transplantation. Generated by immunoSEQ multiplex PCR, the TCRdb table keeps only in-frame clones and is missing some. The table shows around 7,400 clones, with approximately 74% occurring only once. The sequenced sample consisted of blood. The receptors here all came from a female BALB/c mouse in good health. This strain's MHC haplotype is H2-d.

With respect to this clone: All gene names here are mouse names. The CDR3 is cut off 1 residue early in the read; its end comes from the germline J gene. The chain recombines TRBV4 with TRBJ2-4; the D gene is possibly TRBD2 (6 bases). In germline, CDR1 is LGHDT, CDR2 YNNKQL (reference sequence). CDR3 length: 15 residues. Trimming took 3 bases from V and 0 from J, leaving 10 bases between them. The covered CDR3 bases are TGTGCCAGCAGCTATAATGGGGGAAGTCAAAACACCTTGTAC. Protein sequence: CASSYNGGSQNTLY. The complete CDR3 sequence is CASSYNGGSQNTLYF.

This clone occurred a few times. Gene labels here are mouse ones. The read comes to an end 1 residue before the CDR3 does, leaving the germline J gene to fill in the end. The chain joins TRBV13-1 to TRBJ2-7; TRBD1 aligns across 8 bases. The CDR3 totals 13 residues. The germline gives CDR1 NSHNY, CDR2 SYGAGN. Trimming removed 3 bases from V and 5 bases from J; junction bases left unmatched: 4. Here the CDR3 reads CASSATGGNEQYF. CDR3 bases read: TGTGCCAGCAGTGCAACAGGGGGGAATGAACAGTAC.

Note on this clone: The gene symbols are mouse symbols. The read stops 1 residue short of the end of the CDR3; the missing end is completed from the germline J gene. V and J are TRBV20 and TRBJ2-3; D unclear. Germline values: CDR1 GFQATS, CDR2 STVNSAI. Trimming removed 3 bases at V and 0 bases at J, with 10 bases between. CDR3 length: 14 residues. Partial CDR3 DNA: TGTGGTGCTAGATTACAACCTAGTGCAGAAACGCTGTAT. Its protein product is CGARLQPSAETLY. The entire CDR3 reads CGARLQPSAETLYF.

Note on this clone: The genes and germline here are from mouse. The read ends 1 residue shy of where the CDR3 ends; the end is completed using the germline J gene. V is TRBV5 and J is TRBJ2-4; the match to TRBD2 covers 8 bases. The trim removed 2 bases at V and 0 bases at J, leaving 7 bases unmatched. The CDR3 is 17 amino acids. Germline V CDR1 and CDR2: LGHNA, YNLKQL (reference sequence). The part of the CDR3 DNA that was read is TGTGCCAGCAGCCAAACAGGATGGGGGGGGAGTCAAAACACCTTGTAC. It specifies CASSQTGWGGSQNTLY. In full, the CDR3 is CASSQTGWGGSQNTLYF.

A remark on this clone: Here the gene names and germline are mouse. The CDR3 spells CASRRTASAETLYF. Partial CDR3 DNA: TGTGCCAGCAGGCGGACAGCTAGTGCAGAAACGCTGTAT. This chain uses TRBV4 with TRBJ2-3; D is possibly TRBD1 (6 bases). The read ends 1 residue early relative to the CDR3; the germline J gene fills the gap. V dropped 6 bases and J dropped 0 bases, with 10 bases sitting between them. CDR3 length equals 14 residues. Germline CDR1 is LGHDT and CDR2 is YNNKQL (reference sequence).

A word on this clone: Gene names are mouse gene names. With the read ending 1 residue before the CDR3 end, the germline J gene is used to fill in that end. The genes are TRBV13-2 and TRBJ1-2; D possibly corresponds to TRBD1 (5 bases). The V end lost 4 bases, the J end lost 0 bases, and 7 bases lay between the germline ends. The germline V gene encodes CDR1 NNHNN and CDR2 SYGAGS (reference sequence). CDR3 length: 13 residues. The CDR3 DNA, read in part, is TGTGCCAGCGGTCGGACAACAAACTCCGACTACACC. It is translated as CASGRTTNSDYT. The entire CDR3 protein is CASGRTTNSDYTF.

Comments on this clone: Gene names follow the mouse nomenclature. Sequencing ends 1 residue short of the CDR3 end; the germline J gene provides the rest. This sequence joins TRBV29 and TRBJ1-2; possibly TRBD1 for D (5 bases). V was pared by 6 bases and J by 0 bases, with 8 bases between. Germline V gene lookup returns CDR1 MSHET and CDR2 SYDVDS. This CDR3 region has 13 residues. This CDR3 is CASRRTTNSDYTF. The part of the CDR3 DNA that was read is TGTGCTAGCAGGAGGACAACAAACTCCGACTACACC.

With respect to this clone: The listed genes are named as in mouse. The read is 1 residue too short to cover the CDR3 end, so that end is filled in from the germline J gene. The chain has TRBV13-1 and TRBJ1-4; maybe TRBD1 (5 bases). V dropped 3 bases and J dropped 5 bases, with 5 bases sitting between them. CDR1 and CDR2 from the germline V gene are NSHNY and SYGAGN. This CDR3 contains 12 residues. The CDR3 spells CASSGGNERLFF. Partial CDR3 DNA: TGTGCCAGCAGTGGGGGGAACGAAAGATTATTT.

A note on this clone: Gene labels here are mouse ones. From the germline J gene comes the end of the CDR3, since the read stops 1 residue before it. The genes are TRBV13-1 and TRBJ2-4, with unresolved D. This CDR3 has 14 residues. CDR1 and CDR2 from the germline V gene are NSHNY and SYGAGN. Trimming removed 0 bases at V and 0 bases at J, with 5 bases between. The sequenced part of the CDR3 DNA is TGTGCCAGCAGTGATGCCACTAGTCAAAACACCTTGTAC. It translates to CASSDATSQNTLY. The CDR3, in full, reads CASSDATSQNTLYF.